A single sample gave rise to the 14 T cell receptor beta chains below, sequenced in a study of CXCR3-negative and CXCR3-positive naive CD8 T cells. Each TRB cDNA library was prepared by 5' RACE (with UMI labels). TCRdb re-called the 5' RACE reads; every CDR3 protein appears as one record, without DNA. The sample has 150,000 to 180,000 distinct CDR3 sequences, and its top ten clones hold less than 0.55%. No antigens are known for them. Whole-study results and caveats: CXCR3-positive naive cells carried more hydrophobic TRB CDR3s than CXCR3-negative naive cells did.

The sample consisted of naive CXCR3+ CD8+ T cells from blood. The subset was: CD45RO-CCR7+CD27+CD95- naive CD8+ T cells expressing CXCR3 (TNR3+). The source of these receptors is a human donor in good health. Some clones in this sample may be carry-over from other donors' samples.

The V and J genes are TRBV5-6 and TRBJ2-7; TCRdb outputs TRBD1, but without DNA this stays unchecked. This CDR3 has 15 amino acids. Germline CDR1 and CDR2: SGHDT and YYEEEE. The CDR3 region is CASRPEQEGGYEQYF.

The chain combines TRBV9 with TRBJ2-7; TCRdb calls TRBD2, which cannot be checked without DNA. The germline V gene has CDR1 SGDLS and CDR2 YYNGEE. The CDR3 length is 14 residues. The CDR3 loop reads CASSASSGSNEQYF.

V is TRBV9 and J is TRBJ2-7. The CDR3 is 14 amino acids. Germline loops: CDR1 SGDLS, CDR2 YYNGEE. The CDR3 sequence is CASSVGGYAYEQYF.

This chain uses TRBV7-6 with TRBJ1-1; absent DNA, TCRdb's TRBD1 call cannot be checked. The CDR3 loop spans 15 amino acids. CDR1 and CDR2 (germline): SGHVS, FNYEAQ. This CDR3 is CASSLGTGGNTEASF.

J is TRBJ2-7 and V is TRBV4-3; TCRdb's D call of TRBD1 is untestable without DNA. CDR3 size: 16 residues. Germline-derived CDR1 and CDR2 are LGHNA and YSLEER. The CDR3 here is CASSQAYGGASYEQYF.

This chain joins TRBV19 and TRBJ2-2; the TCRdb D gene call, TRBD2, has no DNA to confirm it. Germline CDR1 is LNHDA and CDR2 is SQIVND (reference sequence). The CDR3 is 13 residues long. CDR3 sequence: CASSITSPGELFF. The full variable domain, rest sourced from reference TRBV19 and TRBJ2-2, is DGGITQSPKYLFRKEGQNVTLSCEQNLNHDAMYWYRQDPGQGLRLIYYSQIVNDFQKGDIAEGYSVSREKKESFPLTVTSAQKNPTAFYLCASSITSPGELFFGEGSRLTVL.

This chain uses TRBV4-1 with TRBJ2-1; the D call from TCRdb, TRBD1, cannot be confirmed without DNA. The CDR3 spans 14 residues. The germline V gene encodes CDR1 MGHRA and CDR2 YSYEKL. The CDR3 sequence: CASSPTDRHNEQFF.

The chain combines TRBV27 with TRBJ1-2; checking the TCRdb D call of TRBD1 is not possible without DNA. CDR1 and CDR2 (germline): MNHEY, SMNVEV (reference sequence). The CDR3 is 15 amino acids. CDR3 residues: CASSLSAGGGGGYTF.

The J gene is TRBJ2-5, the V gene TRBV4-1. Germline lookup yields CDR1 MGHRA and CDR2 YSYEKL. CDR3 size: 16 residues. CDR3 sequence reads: CASSQGLDAAQETQYF.

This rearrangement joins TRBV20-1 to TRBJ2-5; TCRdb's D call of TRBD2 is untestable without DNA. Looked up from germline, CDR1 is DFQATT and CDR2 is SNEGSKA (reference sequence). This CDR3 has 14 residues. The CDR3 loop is CSASGGVMEETQYF.

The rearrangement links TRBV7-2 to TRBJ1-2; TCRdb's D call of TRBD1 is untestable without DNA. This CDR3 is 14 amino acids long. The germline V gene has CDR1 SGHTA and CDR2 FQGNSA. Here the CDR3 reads CASSSWGANYGYTF. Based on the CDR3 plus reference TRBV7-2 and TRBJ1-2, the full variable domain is GAGVSQSPSNKVTEKGKDVELRCDPISGHTALYWYRQSLGQGLEFLIYFQGNSAPDKSGLPSDRFSAERTGGSVSTLTIQRTQQEDSAVYLCASSSWGANYGYTFGSGTRLTVV.

The CDR3 region is CASTPGSGRTNNEQFF. This rearrangement joins TRBV19 to TRBJ2-1; TCRdb designates TRBD1, a call that cannot be tested without DNA. Germline CDR1 LNHDA, CDR2 SQIVND (reference sequence). The CDR3 is 16 residues long.

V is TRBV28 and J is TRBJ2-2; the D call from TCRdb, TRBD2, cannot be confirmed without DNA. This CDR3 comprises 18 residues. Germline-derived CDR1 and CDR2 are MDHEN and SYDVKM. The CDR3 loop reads CASSLGLLANANTGELFF.

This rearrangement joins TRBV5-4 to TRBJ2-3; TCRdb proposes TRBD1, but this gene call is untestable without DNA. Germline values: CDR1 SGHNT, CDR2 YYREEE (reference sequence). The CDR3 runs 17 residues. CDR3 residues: CASSFRGGTPNTDTQYF.